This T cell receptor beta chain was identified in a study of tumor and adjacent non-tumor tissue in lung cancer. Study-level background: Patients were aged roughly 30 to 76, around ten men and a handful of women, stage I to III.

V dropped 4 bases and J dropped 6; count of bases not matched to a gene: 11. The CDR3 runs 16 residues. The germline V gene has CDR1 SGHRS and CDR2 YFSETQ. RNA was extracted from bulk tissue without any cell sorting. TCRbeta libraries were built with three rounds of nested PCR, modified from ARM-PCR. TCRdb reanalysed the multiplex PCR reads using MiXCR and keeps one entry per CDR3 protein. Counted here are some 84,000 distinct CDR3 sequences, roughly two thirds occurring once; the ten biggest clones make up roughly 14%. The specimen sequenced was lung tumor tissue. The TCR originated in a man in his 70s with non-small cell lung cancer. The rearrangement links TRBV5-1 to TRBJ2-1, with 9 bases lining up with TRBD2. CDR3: CASSQSNSGRLNEQFF. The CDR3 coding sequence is TGCGCCAGCAGCCAGTCGAATAGCGGGAGACTCAATGAGCAGTTCTTC.